These 28 T cell receptor beta chains share one sample of origin, sequenced in a study of cytomegalovirus exposure and HLA in healthy donors. PCR involved 60 Vbeta and 13 Jbeta primers. TCRdb's copy holds only in-frame clones and misses some; the assay was immunoSEQ multiplex PCR. Among around 120,000 clones listed, around three quarters were seen once. The sample comprised PBMCs. These receptors were collected from a human donor in good health.

The chain uses TRBV7-2 and TRBJ2-5, with D possibly being TRBD1 (6 bases). This CDR3 contains 16 residues. V gave up 5 bases and J gave up 4 bases, with 20 bases separating them. Germline V gene sequence: CDR1 SGHTA, CDR2 FQGNSA. For the CDR3, the DNA is TGTGCCAGCAGCGCAGTCCTCAGGGGACCACGAGAGACCCAGTACTTC. This codes for CASSAVLRGPRETQYF.

The J gene is TRBJ1-1, the V gene TRBV5-1, with TRBD1 identical over 7 bases. Germline V lookup: CDR1 SGHRS, CDR2 YFSETQ. J was trimmed by 5 bases and V by 4 bases; bases with no gene match: 8. CDR3 size: 14 residues. CDR3 sequence reads: CASSVRQGSTEAFF. The CDR3 DNA reads TGCGCCAGCAGCGTGAGACAGGGTTCGACTGAAGCTTTCTTT.

The CDR3: CASSMRTGWSTDTQYF. CDR3 nucleotide sequence: TGTGCCAGTAGTATGAGGACAGGGTGGAGCACAGATACGCAGTATTTT. This chain uses TRBV19 with TRBJ2-3, with 8 bases fitting TRBD1. CDR1 and CDR2 from the germline V gene are LNHDA and SQIVND (reference sequence). V lost 3 bases and J lost 0; bases outside the gene matches: 5. The length of the CDR3 is 16 residues.

The chain recombines TRBV5-1 with TRBJ1-6, with 8 bases matching TRBD1. With 1 base clipped from V and 8 bases from J, the junction kept 11 bases outside the gene matches. CDR3 length: 17 residues. CDR1 is SGHRS, CDR2 YFSETQ, per germline. The DNA for the CDR3 is TGCGCCAGCAGCTTGCAGGCAGGGGGCCGCGTGGATTCACCCCTCCACTTT. The encoded protein is CASSLQAGGRVDSPLHF.

The rearrangement links TRBV12-5 to TRBJ1-5; no firm D call. The CDR3 is 12 residues long. V was shortened by 1 base and J by 5 bases, with 3 bases between the two germline ends. Germline V lookup: CDR1 LGHNT, CDR2 FRNRAP. The CDR3 sequence is CASGLGDQPQHF. The DNA of the CDR3 is TGTGCTAGTGGTTTGGGAGATCAGCCCCAGCATTTT.

This clone was found a few times. The rearrangement joins TRBV6-5 to TRBJ1-2, with D possibly matching TRBD1 (6 bases). The CDR3 contains 15 residues. V was pared by 0 bases and J by 3 bases, with 11 bases between. The germline gives CDR1 MNHEY, CDR2 SVGAGI. CDR3 coding DNA: TGTGCCAGCAGTTACTCGACGGGGGGGCACTATGGCTACACCTTC. Translating it yields CASSYSTGGHYGYTF.

The chain combines TRBV2 with TRBJ2-5, with 7 bases that match TRBD2. This CDR3 region has 16 residues. Germline trimming cut 4 bases from V and 2 bases from J; bases unmatched to any gene: 10. CDR1 is SNHLY, CDR2 FYNNEI, per germline. This chain's CDR3 is CASSVETSRVQETQYF. In DNA, the CDR3 is TGTGCCAGCAGTGTTGAGACTAGCCGGGTTCAAGAGACCCAGTACTTC.

This chain joins TRBV28 and TRBJ1-2; a weak D match, TRBD1 (5 bases). The V gene lost 3 bases and the J gene lost 5 bases, with 10 bases spanning the gap. CDR1 and CDR2 from the germline V gene are MDHEN and SYDVKM. The CDR3 spans 13 residues. The CDR3 is CASSLDNQYGYTF. In DNA, the CDR3 is TGTGCCAGCAGTTTGGACAATCAGTATGGCTACACCTTC.

In its sample, this clone was seen a few times. The chain carries TRBV10-3 and TRBJ2-7, with 7 bases aligning to TRBD1. Per the germline V gene, CDR1 is ENHRY and CDR2 is SYGVKD. With V trimmed by 10 bases and J by 5 bases, 11 bases remained unmatched. The CDR3 loop spans 13 amino acids. The CDR3 region has the DNA TGTGCCAGCAGCCCAGGGGGAGTGCACGAGCAGTACTTC. Translated, it gives CASSPGGVHEQYF.

The chain uses TRBV10-3 and TRBJ2-7; 8 bases are shared with TRBD1. This CDR3 contains 16 residues. Trimming took 3 bases from V and 1 from J; bases not matched to a gene: 8. Germline assignment: CDR1 ENHRY and CDR2 SYGVKD. The CDR3 coding sequence is TGTGCCATCAGTGAATACGACAGGGGTCCTTCCTACGAGCAGTACTTC. It translates to CAISEYDRGPSYEQYF.

V and J are TRBV11-2 and TRBJ2-1; D is possibly TRBD2 (5 bases). V was trimmed by 5 bases and J by 7 bases, leaving 15 bases between them. The CDR3 is 14 amino acids. Germline-derived CDR1 and CDR2 are SGHAT and FQNNGV. The CDR3 DNA sequence: TGTGCCAGCAGCCCAAGACTCTCGGGGAATGAGCAGTTCTTC. This codes for CASSPRLSGNEQFF. The full variable domain, its missing parts supplied by reference TRBV11-2 and TRBJ2-1, is EAGVAQSPRYKIIEKRQSVAFWCNPISGHATLYWYQQILGQGPKLLIQFQNNGVVDDSQLPKDRFSAERLKGVDSTLKIQPAKLEDSAVYLCASSPRLSGNEQFFGPGTRLTVL.

The rearrangement links TRBV28 to TRBJ2-2; D uncertain. This CDR3 region has 12 residues. The germline V and J ends were trimmed by 6 bases and 3 bases, with 5 bases remaining between them. Germline CDR1 MDHEN, CDR2 SYDVKM. The CDR3 nucleotides are TGTGCCAGCAGCCCAGACACCGGGGAGCTGTTTTTT. Protein sequence: CASSPDTGELFF.

The V and J genes are TRBV6-4 and TRBJ2-7; maybe TRBD1 (6 bases). There are 13 residues in the CDR3. CDR1 and CDR2 (germline): MRHNA, SNTAGT. The V end lost 8 bases, the J end lost 1 base, and 12 bases lay between the germline ends. CDR3 nucleotide sequence: TGTGCCAGCCATATAGACAGGTCCTACGAGCAGTACTTC. Translated: CASHIDRSYEQYF.

The chain links TRBV5-1 to TRBJ2-7, with TRBD1 identical over 7 bases. V lost 4 bases and J lost 5; bases outside the gene matches: 6. This CDR3 spans 13 amino acids. In germline, CDR1 is SGHRS, CDR2 YFSETQ. CDR3 sequence (DNA): TGCGCCAGCAGCCCCAGGGGGATCGACGAGCAGTACTTC. This gives the protein CASSPRGIDEQYF.

The chain combines TRBV5-4 with TRBJ1-1; no clear D gene. The CDR3 is 15 residues long. Trimming cost V 4 bases and J 5 bases, with 18 bases left between them. Germline V gene lookup returns CDR1 SGHNT and CDR2 YYREEE (reference sequence). CDR3 loop: CASSLKRGGPTEAFF. DNA for the CDR3: TGTGCCAGCAGCCTAAAAAGAGGTGGCCCAACTGAAGCTTTCTTT.

This sequence joins TRBV7-2 and TRBJ2-1; TRBD2 agrees at 11 bases. This CDR3 region has 15 residues. Per the germline V gene, CDR1 is SGHTA and CDR2 is FQGNSA. The junction had 3 bases not matched to a gene; V was cut back by 5 bases and J by 3 bases. The CDR3 DNA reads TGTGCCAGCAGCGTCGGGACTAGCGGCTACAATGAGCAGTTCTTC. Amino acids: CASSVGTSGYNEQFF. The whole variable domain, filled in from reference TRBV7-2 and TRBJ2-1, reads GAGVSQSPSNKVTEKGKDVELRCDPISGHTALYWYRQSLGQGLEFLIYFQGNSAPDKSGLPSDRFSAERTGGSVSTLTIQRTQQEDSAVYLCASSVGTSGYNEQFFGPGTRLTVL.

This chain uses TRBV10-3 with TRBJ2-7; D is possibly TRBD1 (5 bases). The CDR3 sequence is 16 residues long. Germline loops: CDR1 ENHRY, CDR2 SYGVKD. V was shortened by 1 base and J by 2 bases, with 15 bases between the two germline ends. The CDR3: CAISEFRGTGAYEQYF. The CDR3 bases are TGTGCCATCAGTGAGTTTAGGGGCACAGGAGCCTACGAGCAGTACTTC.

This clone showed up just a few times. This chain links TRBV19 with TRBJ2-7; D unresolved. The CDR3 loop spans 14 amino acids. V dropped 2 bases and J dropped 3 bases, with 11 bases sitting between them. The V gene's germline CDR1 is LNHDA and CDR2 SQIVND (reference sequence). This CDR3 is CASSIQVTVYEQYF. DNA for the CDR3: TGTGCCAGTAGTATACAGGTAACGGTCTACGAGCAGTACTTC.

This clone was observed a few times. J is TRBJ1-1 and V is TRBV2; no reliable D call. The CDR3 spans 13 residues. CDR1 is SNHLY, CDR2 FYNNEI, per germline. V lost 7 bases, J lost 0 bases, and 9 bases lay in between. The CDR3 region has the DNA TGTGCCAGCACCCTGGGCCTGAACACTGAAGCTTTCTTT. Translated, it gives CASTLGLNTEAFF.

The V gene is TRBV19, the J gene TRBJ1-1, with 8 nucleotides matching TRBD1. Germline values: CDR1 LNHDA, CDR2 SQIVND (reference sequence). V was clipped by 9 bases and J by 1 base; unmatched bases: 10. The CDR3 has 15 amino acids. CDR3 nucleotides: TGTGCCAGCGCACAGGGGGTCGAATGGAACACTGAAGCTTTCTTT. Residues: CASAQGVEWNTEAFF. The full variable domain, its missing parts supplied by reference TRBV19 and TRBJ1-1, is DGGITQSPKYLFRKEGQNVTLSCEQNLNHDAMYWYRQDPGQGLRLIYYSQIVNDFQKGDIAEGYSVSREKKESFPLTVTSAQKNPTAFYLCASAQGVEWNTEAFFGQGTRLTVV.

This clone was seen once. J is TRBJ2-7 and V is TRBV6-1; 7 bases align to TRBD2. This CDR3 has 16 residues. CDR1 is MNHNS and CDR2 is SASEGT in the germline V gene. The trim removed 0 bases at V and 3 bases at J, leaving 8 bases unmatched. The CDR3 bases are TGTGCCAGCAGTGAAGCAGGGGCGGGAGTAGGCTACGAGCAGTACTTC. This sequence encodes CASSEAGAGVGYEQYF.

This sequence joins TRBV11-2 and TRBJ1-1; possibly TRBD1 for D (6 bases). The CDR3 length is 15 residues. The germline V and J ends were trimmed by 2 bases and 0 bases, with 10 bases remaining between them. Germline CDR1 SGHAT, CDR2 FQNNGV. In nucleotides, the CDR3 is TGTGCCAGCAGCTTAACAGGGCGTATGAACACTGAAGCTTTCTTT. The encoded protein is CASSLTGRMNTEAFF.

The chain couples TRBV10-3 to TRBJ1-1, with no clear D. Deletions cut 2 bases from V and 1 base from J, with 8 bases between. Germline V gene lookup returns CDR1 ENHRY and CDR2 SYGVKD. The CDR3 is 14 residues long. CDR3 nucleotides: TGTGCCATCAGTGAGACGCCAGGGAACACTGAAGCTTTCTTT. Residues: CAISETPGNTEAFF.

V gene TRBV29-1 combines with J gene TRBJ2-7; perhaps TRBD1 as D (5 bases). Germline assignment: CDR1 SQVTM and CDR2 ANQGSEA. The CDR3 runs to 13 residues. The V end lost 5 bases, the J end lost 0 bases, and 11 bases lay between the germline ends. Here the CDR3 reads CSVSTGFSYEQYF. CDR3 DNA: TGCAGCGTTTCTACAGGATTCTCCTACGAGCAGTACTTC.

The CDR3 DNA reads TGCGCCAGCAGCACCGGGAGGGGGGAAGAGACCCAGTACTTC. The encoded protein is CASSTGRGEETQYF. The chain couples TRBV5-1 to TRBJ2-5, with 8 nucleotides matching TRBD2. V was clipped by 4 bases and J by 3 bases; unmatched bases: 5. The CDR3 contains 14 residues. Germline V gene data show CDR1 as SGHRS and CDR2 as YFSETQ.

This clone was observed once. This rearrangement joins TRBV4-1 to TRBJ1-4; D remains unclear. Germline V gene data show CDR1 as MGHRA and CDR2 as YSYEKL. V was trimmed by 1 base and J by 4 bases, leaving 10 bases between them. The CDR3 totals 15 residues. CDR3 protein: CASSQGNRINEKLFF. Here the CDR3 DNA reads TGCGCCAGCAGCCAAGGCAACAGAATTAATGAAAAACTGTTTTTT.

The chain couples TRBV21-1 to TRBJ2-7; the D call in the table, TRBD1, was not verified against the DNA. TRBV21-1 is termed a pseudogene. This CDR3 has 19 amino acids. The CDR3 DNA reads as TGTGCCAGCAGCAACCCGACGTTGTCGGTCCACAGGGAGTTCGGCGAGCAGTACTTC. Protein: CASSNPTLSVHREFGEQYF.

This clone was observed a single time. CDR3 nucleotides: TGCGCCAGCAGCTTATCAGGGATCTGGGAGACCCAGTACTTC. It codes for CASSLSGIWETQYF. This sequence joins TRBV5-1 and TRBJ2-5; D perhaps matches TRBD1 (5 bases). Germline V lookup: CDR1 SGHRS, CDR2 YFSETQ. The CDR3 is made up of 14 amino acids. V was trimmed by 2 bases and J by 5 bases, leaving 13 bases between them.